These 29 T cell receptor beta chains were sequenced from one sample in a study of PD-1 blockade in mismatch repair-deficient tumors. The protocol was immunoSEQ multiplex PCR, while the TCRdb copy is restricted to in-frame clones and leaves out a portion. This sample has about 68,000 clones, with 78% found just once. This sample comprised peripheral blood, obtained 2 weeks after starting pembrolizumab. These receptors were taken from an adult with mismatch repair-deficient cancer.

The chain joins TRBV18 to TRBJ2-1, with TRBD2 matching over 11 bases. From germline, CDR1 is KGHSH and CDR2 LQKENI. J gave up 4 bases and V 6 bases, and 8 bases lay outside the gene matches. CDR3 length: 16 residues. The chain's CDR3 is CASSQELAGEYNEQFF. The CDR3 nucleotides read TGTGCCAGCTCCCAGGAACTAGCGGGAGAGTACAATGAGCAGTTCTTC.

V is TRBV12-5 and J is TRBJ2-1, with TRBD2 matching over 11 bases. V was clipped by 3 bases and J by 4 bases; unmatched bases: 2. This CDR3 is built from 15 residues. CDR1 and CDR2 from the germline V gene are LGHNT and FRNRAP. The CDR3 protein is CASGLTSGSYNEQFF. The CDR3 DNA is TGTGCTAGTGGTTTAACTAGCGGGAGTTACAATGAGCAGTTCTTC.

The V gene is TRBV27, the J gene TRBJ2-7, with 8 bases identical to TRBD2. The V gene end was trimmed by 7 bases and the J gene end by 2 bases; junction bases not matched to a gene: 10. Germline lookup yields CDR1 MNHEY and CDR2 SMNVEV (reference sequence). This CDR3 spans 15 amino acids. CDR3 sequence: CASKSSGTQPYEQYF. In DNA form, the CDR3 reads TGTGCCAGCAAAAGTAGCGGGACACAACCCTACGAGCAGTACTTC.

This clone was seen a handful of times. V and J are TRBV5-1 and TRBJ2-7; D is uncertain. This CDR3 has 13 amino acids. Trimming took 5 bases from V and 3 from J, leaving 12 bases between them. Germline CDR1 is SGHRS and CDR2 is YFSETQ. The CDR3 DNA reads as TGCGCCAGCAGAGAAAGGAGTATCTACGAGCAGTACTTC. Translating it yields CASRERSIYEQYF.

The V and J genes are TRBV5-1 and TRBJ2-7, with TRBD1 matching over 8 bases. Trimming cost V 4 bases and J 7 bases; bases outside gene matches: 10. Germline values: CDR1 SGHRS, CDR2 YFSETQ. This CDR3 is 14 amino acids long. CDR3 coding DNA: TGCGCCAGCAGCGAGCAGGGGGCCTCCTGGGAGCAGTACTTC. This sequence encodes CASSEQGASWEQYF.

This clone was detected a few times. CDR3 sequence: CASSSTGYEQYF. CDR3 nucleotides: TGTGCCAGCAGCTCGACAGGCTACGAGCAGTACTTC. The rearrangement uses TRBV7-9 and TRBJ2-7; possible D gene TRBD1, 6 bases. The CDR3 sequence is 12 residues long. Germline V gene lookup returns CDR1 SEHNR and CDR2 FQNEAQ (reference sequence). The V and J ends lost 4 bases and 3 bases respectively, with 7 bases between them.

The chain uses TRBV5-6 and TRBJ2-7; 15 nucleotides line up with TRBD2. Trimming cost V 4 bases and J 5 bases; bases outside gene matches: 10. Per the germline V gene, CDR1 is SGHDT and CDR2 is YYEEEE. The CDR3 is made up of 17 amino acids. The CDR3 bases are TGTGCCAGCAGCGCGGGACTAGCGGGAGGCCAGGGGAACGAGCAGTACTTC. This codes for CASSAGLAGGQGNEQYF.

The chain carries TRBV7-9 and TRBJ1-2; no clear D. This CDR3 is built from 15 residues. Per germline, CDR1 SEHNR and CDR2 FQNEAQ (reference sequence). V was cut by 1 base and J by 7 bases, with 16 bases left in between. The CDR3 region has the DNA TGTGCCAGCAGCTTAGATGGGTGGGAGGCGAGTGGCTACACCTTC. It specifies CASSLDGWEASGYTF.

The rearrangement links TRBV25-1 to TRBJ2-5, with 12 bases that match TRBD2. CDR3 length: 17 residues. In germline, CDR1 is MGHDK, CDR2 SYGVNS. J lost 5 bases, V lost 1 base, and 8 bases had no gene match. CDR3: CASSEWPSGRAGETQYF. The CDR3 DNA is TGTGCCAGCAGTGAATGGCCTAGCGGGAGGGCCGGGGAGACCCAGTACTTC.

This clone occurred a few times. The J gene is TRBJ1-3, the V gene TRBV6-5, with D possibly matching TRBD1 (5 bases). This CDR3 is built from 13 residues. CDR1 is MNHEY and CDR2 is SVGAGI in the germline V gene. V lost 4 bases and J lost 3, with 7 bases in between. The chain's CDR3 is CASSFRVGNTIYF. In DNA form, the CDR3 reads TGTGCCAGCAGTTTCAGGGTTGGAAACACCATATATTTT.

The chain has TRBV19 and TRBJ1-1, with a possible D match to TRBD1 (6 bases). The CDR3 covers 13 residues. The germline V gene encodes CDR1 LNHDA and CDR2 SQIVND (reference sequence). V was pared by 7 bases and J by 3 bases, with 12 bases between. CDR3: CASTKQGYTEAFF. CDR3 bases: TGTGCCAGTACCAAGCAGGGGTACACTGAAGCTTTCTTT.

DNA of the CDR3: TGTGCCAGCAGCTTAGACGTAGACGGAATTTATAGCGGGGGCAGGGACAATGAGCAGTTCTTC. Translated, it gives CASSLDVDGIYSGGRDNEQFF. The genes are TRBV7-3 and TRBJ2-1, with TRBD2 matching 9 bases. The CDR3 has 21 amino acids. From germline, CDR1 is SGHTA and CDR2 FQGTGA. J was trimmed by 5 bases and V by 2 bases; bases with no gene match: 22.

The chain joins TRBV19 to TRBJ2-2; tentative D call: TRBD1 (6 bases). This CDR3 region has 14 residues. The germline V gene has CDR1 LNHDA and CDR2 SQIVND (reference sequence). With 5 bases removed from V and 7 bases from J, the gap between germline ends came to 14 bases. CDR3 loop: CASSGHRDIGELFF. In DNA, the CDR3 is TGTGCCAGTAGTGGACACAGGGACATCGGGGAGCTGTTTTTT.

J is TRBJ1-1 and V is TRBV15; possible D gene TRBD1, 5 bases. CDR1 is LNHNV, CDR2 YYDKDF, per germline (reference sequence). The CDR3 loop spans 15 amino acids. V was pared by 0 bases and J by 0 bases, with 8 bases between. CDR3 nucleotide sequence: TGTGCCACCAGCAGAGATGGGGGAGTGAACACTGAAGCTTTCTTT. Its translation: CATSRDGGVNTEAFF.

The chain is built from TRBV7-8 and TRBJ1-1; D not certain. Germline V gene lookup returns CDR1 SGHVS and CDR2 FQNEAQ. The CDR3 extends over 13 amino acids. V shed 6 bases and J shed 3 bases, with 11 bases lying between them. The CDR3 bases are TGTGCCAGCAGTTTTCCCACGGACACTGAAGCTTTCTTT. Its translation: CASSFPTDTEAFF.

The chain employs TRBV7-9 and TRBJ1-4; TRBD1 is a possible D gene (6 bases). In germline, CDR1 is SEHNR, CDR2 FQNEAQ (reference sequence). V lost 5 bases and J 4 bases, leaving 11 bases between the germline ends. The CDR3 length is 14 residues. The CDR3 reads CASSLGQNNEKLFF. As DNA, the CDR3 is TGTGCCAGCAGCCTCGGACAGAATAATGAAAAACTGTTTTTT.

The gene calls are TRBV10-2 and TRBJ2-2; 11 positions match TRBD2. The germline gives CDR1 WSHSY, CDR2 SAAADI. Trimming took 7 bases from V and 2 from J; bases not matched to a gene: 6. This CDR3 has 16 amino acids. The CDR3 spells CASNVLAGVNTGELFF. The DNA of the CDR3 is TGCGCCAGCAATGTACTAGCGGGAGTCAACACCGGGGAGCTGTTTTTT.

V gene TRBV6-6 combines with J gene TRBJ1-3; D is undetermined. Trimming stripped 0 bases from V and 3 bases from J, with 6 bases between. CDR3 size: 14 residues. In germline, CDR1 is MNHNY, CDR2 SVGAGI (reference sequence). Written as DNA, the CDR3 is TGTGCCAGCAGTTACTCAGGGTATGGAAACACCATATATTTT. It specifies CASSYSGYGNTIYF.

This clone is large (0.1 to 1%). V is TRBV11-2 and J is TRBJ1-2, with D possibly matching TRBD1 (5 bases). CDR1 is SGHAT and CDR2 is FQNNGV in the germline V gene. This CDR3 is 15 amino acids long. Trimming removed 4 bases at V and 1 base at J, with 13 bases between. The CDR3 loop reads CASSWGSGSNYGYTF. The CDR3 DNA is TGTGCCAGCAGCTGGGGATCAGGGAGTAACTATGGCTACACCTTC.

V is TRBV19 and J is TRBJ2-7; D might be TRBD2 (6 bases). The CDR3 loop spans 12 amino acids. Germline CDR1 LNHDA, CDR2 SQIVND (reference sequence). V shed 6 bases and J shed 4 bases, with 10 bases lying between them. CDR3 coding DNA: TGTGCCAGTAGGCGACTAGTTTACGAGCAGTACTTC. Translated, it gives CASRRLVYEQYF.

The J gene is TRBJ1-2, the V gene TRBV5-6, with 9 bases aligning to TRBD1. V was pared by 0 bases and J by 8 bases, with 8 bases of the junction left unmatched. The CDR3 totals 15 residues. Looked up from germline, CDR1 is SGHDT and CDR2 is YYEEEE. CDR3 in amino acids: CASSLVEGTGQGYTF. The CDR3 nucleotides read TGTGCCAGCAGCTTGGTGGAGGGGACAGGGCAAGGCTACACCTTC.

This chain uses TRBV7-6 with TRBJ1-1, with TRBD1 matching 7 bases. The length of the CDR3 is 15 residues. The ends lost 5 bases at V and 4 bases at J; junction bases unmatched: 10. Per the germline V gene, CDR1 is SGHVS and CDR2 is FNYEAQ. As DNA, the CDR3 is TGTGCCAGCAGCCCATACCAGGGGGTGGGCACTGAAGCTTTCTTT. Encoded protein: CASSPYQGVGTEAFF.

The chain has TRBV27 and TRBJ1-5; 7 nucleotides align to TRBD1. The CDR3 has 14 amino acids. Germline loops: CDR1 MNHEY, CDR2 SMNVEV (reference sequence). The trim removed 5 bases at V and 3 bases at J, leaving 4 bases unmatched. The CDR3 DNA sequence: TGTGCCAGCAGTCCGGGGACAGTCAATCAGCCCCAGCATTTT. It codes for CASSPGTVNQPQHF.

J is TRBJ2-1 and V is TRBV7-2; D uncertain. CDR1 is SGHTA, CDR2 FQGNSA, per germline. The V end was cut by 5 bases, the J end by 3 bases, with 8 bases between. The CDR3 is made up of 13 amino acids. Here the CDR3 DNA reads TGTGCCAGCAGCCAGCAGAGCTACAATGAGCAGTTCTTC. Amino acid sequence: CASSQQSYNEQFF.

The chain recombines TRBV11-3 with TRBJ2-2; D ambiguous. V was pared by 3 bases and J by 0 bases, with 8 bases between. The CDR3 totals 15 residues. In germline, CDR1 is SGHNT, CDR2 YENEEA. The CDR3 is CASSLYGANTGELFF. DNA of the CDR3: TGTGCCAGCAGCTTGTACGGAGCGAACACCGGGGAGCTGTTTTTT.

The chain has TRBV27 and TRBJ2-4; TRBD1 matches 9 bases. Trimming cost V 6 bases and J 9 bases; bases outside gene matches: 12. This CDR3 contains 15 residues. Per germline, CDR1 MNHEY and CDR2 SMNVEV (reference sequence). The CDR3 is CASSVGQGSLGIQYF. Here the CDR3 DNA reads TGTGCCAGCAGCGTAGGACAGGGGTCCCTTGGCATTCAGTACTTC.

The chain joins TRBV6-6 to TRBJ1-1; no clear D. Trimming cost V 2 bases and J 1 base, with 11 bases left between them. CDR3 size: 15 residues. Per the germline V gene, CDR1 is MNHNY and CDR2 is SVGAGI (reference sequence). The CDR3, as DNA: TGTGCCAGCAGTTACCCCCTTTCCGCGAACACTGAAGCTTTCTTT. Residues: CASSYPLSANTEAFF.

V and J are TRBV4-2 and TRBJ2-3; unclear D gene. Trimming pared 5 bases from V and 1 base from J, leaving 19 bases between. CDR1 and CDR2 from the germline V gene are LGHNA and YNFKEQ. The CDR3 totals 17 residues. The CDR3 DNA sequence: TGTGCCAGCAGCTTACGGCCCCTGCCCGTCGGCACAGATACGCAGTATTTT. Translating it yields CASSLRPLPVGTDTQYF.

This clone occurred once. The V and J genes are TRBV14 and TRBJ1-5, with D possibly being TRBD1 (5 bases). The germline V gene encodes CDR1 SGHDN and CDR2 FVKESK. This CDR3 is 13 amino acids long. V lost 4 bases and J lost 7, with 11 bases in between. The CDR3 loop is CASSLGTKQPQHF. For the CDR3, the DNA is TGTGCCAGCAGCCTCGGGACGAAACAGCCCCAGCATTTT.